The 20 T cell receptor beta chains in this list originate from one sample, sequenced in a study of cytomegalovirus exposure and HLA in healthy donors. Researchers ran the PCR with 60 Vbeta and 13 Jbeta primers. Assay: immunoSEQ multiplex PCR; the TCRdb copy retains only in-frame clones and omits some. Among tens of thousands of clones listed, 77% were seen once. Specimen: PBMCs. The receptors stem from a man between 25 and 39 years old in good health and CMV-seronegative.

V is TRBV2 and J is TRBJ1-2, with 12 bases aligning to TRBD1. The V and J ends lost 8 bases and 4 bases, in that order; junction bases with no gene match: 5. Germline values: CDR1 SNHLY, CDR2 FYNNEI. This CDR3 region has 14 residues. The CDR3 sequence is CASGGQGAVYGYTF. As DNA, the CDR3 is TGTGCCAGCGGGGGACAGGGGGCGGTCTATGGCTACACCTTC.

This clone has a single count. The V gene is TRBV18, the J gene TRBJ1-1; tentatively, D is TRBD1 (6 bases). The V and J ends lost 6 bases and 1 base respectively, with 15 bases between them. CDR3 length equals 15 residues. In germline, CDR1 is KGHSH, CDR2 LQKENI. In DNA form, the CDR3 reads TGTGCCAGCTCCCGGGCACAGGGAGAGAACACTGAAGCTTTCTTT. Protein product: CASSRAQGENTEAFF.

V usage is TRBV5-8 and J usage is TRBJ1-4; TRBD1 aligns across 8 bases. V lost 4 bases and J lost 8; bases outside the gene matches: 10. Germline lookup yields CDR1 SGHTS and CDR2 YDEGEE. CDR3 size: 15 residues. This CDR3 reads CASSAGTGDLEKLFF. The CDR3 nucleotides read TGTGCCAGCAGCGCCGGGACAGGTGATCTCGAAAAACTGTTTTTT.

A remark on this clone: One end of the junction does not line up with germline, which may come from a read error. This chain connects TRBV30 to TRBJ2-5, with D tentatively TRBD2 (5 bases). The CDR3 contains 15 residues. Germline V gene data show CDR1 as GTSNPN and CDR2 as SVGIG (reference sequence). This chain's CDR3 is CAWSVRGRVQGTQYF. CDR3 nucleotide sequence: TGTGCCTGGAGTGTACGTGGGCGGGTTCAAGGGACCCAGTACTTC.

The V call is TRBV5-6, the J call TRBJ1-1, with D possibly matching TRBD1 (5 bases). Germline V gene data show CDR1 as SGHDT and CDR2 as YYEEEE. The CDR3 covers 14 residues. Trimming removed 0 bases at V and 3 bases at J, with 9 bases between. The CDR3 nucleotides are TGTGCCAGCAGCTTGGGGGGCGGGGACACTGAAGCTTTCTTT. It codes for CASSLGGGDTEAFF.

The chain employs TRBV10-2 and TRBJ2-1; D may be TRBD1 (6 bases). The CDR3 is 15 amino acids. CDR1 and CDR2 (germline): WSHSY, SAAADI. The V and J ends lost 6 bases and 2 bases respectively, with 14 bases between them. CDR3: CASSLGYRAYNEQFF. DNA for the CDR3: TGCGCCAGCAGCCTTGGATACAGGGCCTACAATGAGCAGTTCTTC.

The CDR3 is CASSLASGGFKNEQFF. CDR3 bases: TGTGCCAGCAGCTTAGCGAGCGGGGGTTTCAAAAATGAGCAGTTCTTC. This chain links TRBV7-9 with TRBJ2-1, with 8 bases that match TRBD2. Germline V gene sequence: CDR1 SEHNR, CDR2 FQNEAQ (reference sequence). This CDR3 contains 16 residues. Trimming removed 0 bases from V and 7 bases from J; junction bases left unmatched: 8.

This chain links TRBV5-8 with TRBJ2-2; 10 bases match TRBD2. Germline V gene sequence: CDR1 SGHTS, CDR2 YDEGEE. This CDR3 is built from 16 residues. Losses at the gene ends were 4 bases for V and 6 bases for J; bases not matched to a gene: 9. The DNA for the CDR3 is TGTGCCAGCAGCCCCTACAGCGGGGGGGCGGCCGGGGAGCTGTTTTTT. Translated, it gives CASSPYSGGAAGELFF.

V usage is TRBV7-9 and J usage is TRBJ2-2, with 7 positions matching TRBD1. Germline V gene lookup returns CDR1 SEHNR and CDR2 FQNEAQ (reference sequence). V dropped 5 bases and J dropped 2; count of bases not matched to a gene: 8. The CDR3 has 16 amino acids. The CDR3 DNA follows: TGTGCCAGCAGCCCCGGGACAGTTGCCAACACCGGGGAGCTGTTTTTT. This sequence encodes CASSPGTVANTGELFF.

The CDR3 DNA reads TGTGCCAGTAGTATCGTTTTTTGGGGAGGATCGGCTGAAGAGACCCAGTACTTC. Protein product: CASSIVFWGGSAEETQYF. The chain recombines TRBV19 with TRBJ2-5, with D perhaps TRBD2 (6 bases). This CDR3 is 18 amino acids long. The germline gives CDR1 LNHDA, CDR2 SQIVND (reference sequence). Trimming left V 3 bases short and J 3 bases short, with 23 bases between.

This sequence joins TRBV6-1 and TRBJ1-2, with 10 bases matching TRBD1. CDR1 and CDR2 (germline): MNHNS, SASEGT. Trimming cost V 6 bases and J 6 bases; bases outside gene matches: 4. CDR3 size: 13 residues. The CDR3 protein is CASRRQGADGYTF. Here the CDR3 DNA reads TGTGCCAGCAGGCGACAGGGGGCCGATGGCTACACCTTC.

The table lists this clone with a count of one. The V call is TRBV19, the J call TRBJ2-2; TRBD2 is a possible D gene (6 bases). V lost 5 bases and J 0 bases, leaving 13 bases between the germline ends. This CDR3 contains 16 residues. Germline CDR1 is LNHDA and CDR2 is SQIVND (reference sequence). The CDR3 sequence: CASSDWRGANTGELFF. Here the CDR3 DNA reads TGTGCCAGTAGTGATTGGAGGGGAGCGAACACCGGGGAGCTGTTTTTT.

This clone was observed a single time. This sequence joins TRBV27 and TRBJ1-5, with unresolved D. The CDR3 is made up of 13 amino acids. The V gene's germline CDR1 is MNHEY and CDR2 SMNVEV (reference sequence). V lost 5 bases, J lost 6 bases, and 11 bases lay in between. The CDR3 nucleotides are TGTGCCAGCAGTCCCACCGCGGTTCAGCCCCAGCATTTT. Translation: CASSPTAVQPQHF.

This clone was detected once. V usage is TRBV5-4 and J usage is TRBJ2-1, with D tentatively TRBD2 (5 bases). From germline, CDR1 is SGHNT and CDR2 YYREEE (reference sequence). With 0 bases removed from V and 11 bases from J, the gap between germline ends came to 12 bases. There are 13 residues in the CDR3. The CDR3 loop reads CASSLAGNRKQFF. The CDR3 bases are TGTGCCAGCAGCTTGGCCGGGAACCGTAAGCAGTTCTTC.

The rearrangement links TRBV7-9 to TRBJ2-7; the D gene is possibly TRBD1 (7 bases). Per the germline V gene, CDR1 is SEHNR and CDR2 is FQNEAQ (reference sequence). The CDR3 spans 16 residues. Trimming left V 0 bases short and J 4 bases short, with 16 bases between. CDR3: CASSLAVGAGGYEQYF. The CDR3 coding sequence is TGTGCCAGCAGCTTAGCGGTCGGGGCAGGGGGGTACGAGCAGTACTTC.

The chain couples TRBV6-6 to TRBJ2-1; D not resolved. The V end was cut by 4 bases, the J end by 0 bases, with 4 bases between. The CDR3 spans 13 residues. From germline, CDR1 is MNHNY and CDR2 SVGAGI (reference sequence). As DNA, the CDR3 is TGTGCCAGCAGTTTCGGCTCCTACAATGAGCAGTTCTTC. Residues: CASSFGSYNEQFF.

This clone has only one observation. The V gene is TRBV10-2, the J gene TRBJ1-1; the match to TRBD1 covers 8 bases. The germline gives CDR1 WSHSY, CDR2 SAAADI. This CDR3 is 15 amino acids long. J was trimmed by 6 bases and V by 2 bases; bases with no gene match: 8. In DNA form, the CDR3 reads TGCGCCAGCAGTGAGGGTGTCAGGGGGCGGGCTGAAGCTTTCTTT. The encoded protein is CASSEGVRGRAEAFF.

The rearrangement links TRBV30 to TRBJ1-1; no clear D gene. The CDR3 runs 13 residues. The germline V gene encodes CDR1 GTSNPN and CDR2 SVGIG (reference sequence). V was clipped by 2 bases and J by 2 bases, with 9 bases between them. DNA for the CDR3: TGTGCCTGGAGTAACAGCGGAAACACTGAAGCTTTCTTT. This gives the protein CAWSNSGNTEAFF.

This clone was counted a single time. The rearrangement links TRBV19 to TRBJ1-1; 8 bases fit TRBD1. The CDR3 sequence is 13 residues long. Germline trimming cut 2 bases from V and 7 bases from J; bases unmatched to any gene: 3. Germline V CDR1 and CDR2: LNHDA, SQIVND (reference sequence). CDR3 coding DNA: TGTGCCAGTAGTATAACAGGGGGATTTGAAGCTTTCTTT. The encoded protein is CASSITGGFEAFF.

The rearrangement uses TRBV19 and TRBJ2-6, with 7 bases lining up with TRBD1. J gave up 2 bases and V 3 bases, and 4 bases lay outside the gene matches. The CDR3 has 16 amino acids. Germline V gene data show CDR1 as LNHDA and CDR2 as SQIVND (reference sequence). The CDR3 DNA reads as TGTGCCAGTAGTATCCAAGGGGGCACTGGGGCCAACGTCCTGACTTTC. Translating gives CASSIQGGTGANVLTF.